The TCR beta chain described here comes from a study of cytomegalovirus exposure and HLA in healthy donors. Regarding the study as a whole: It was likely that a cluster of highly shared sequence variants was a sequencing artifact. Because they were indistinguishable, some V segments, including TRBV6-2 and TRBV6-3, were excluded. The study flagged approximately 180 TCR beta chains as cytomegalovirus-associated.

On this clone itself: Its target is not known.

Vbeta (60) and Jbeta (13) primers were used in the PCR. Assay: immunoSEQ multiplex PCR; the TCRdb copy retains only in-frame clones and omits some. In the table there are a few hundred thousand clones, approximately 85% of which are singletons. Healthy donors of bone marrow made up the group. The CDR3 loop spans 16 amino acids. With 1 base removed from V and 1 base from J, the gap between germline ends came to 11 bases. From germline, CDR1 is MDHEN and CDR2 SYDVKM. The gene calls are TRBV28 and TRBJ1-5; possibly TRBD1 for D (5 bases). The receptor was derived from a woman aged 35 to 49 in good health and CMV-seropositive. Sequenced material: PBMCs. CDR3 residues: CASSLLSGDSNQPQHF. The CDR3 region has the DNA TGTGCCAGCAGTTTATTATCGGGGGACAGCAATCAGCCCCAGCATTTT.